These T cell receptor beta chains were read from a single sample in a study of identical twins. TCRdb analysed the 5' RACE reads with MiXCR anew, one entry per CDR3 protein. The sample records 600,000 to 700,000 distinct CDR3 sequences, about 20% being singletons. These data also featured in a second study, about T cells expressing NK-cell markers.

The sequenced sample consisted of PBMCs. The receptors originated from a woman under 30 in good health. The CDR3 runs from the conserved cysteine through the conserved F or W. D genes are given only for firm matches. For some rows the clone size is stated as once, few or many, or as a class when expanded; others skip it.

V: TRBV20-1
D: .
J: TRBJ2-5
size: .
DNA: TGCAGTGGATTGTACCAAGAGACCCAGTACTTC
CDR3: CSGLYQETQYF

V: TRBV7-9
D: TRBD1
J: TRBJ2-2
size: few
DNA: TGTGCCAGCAGCTCGACGGACAGGGGGAACACCGGGGAGCTGTTTTTT
CDR3: CASSSTDRGNTGELFF

V: TRBV5-6
D: .
J: TRBJ2-3
size: few
DNA: TGTGCCAGCAGCTTGTGGGCAGGGGCAATAGATACGCAGTATTTT
CDR3: CASSLWAGAIDTQYF

V: TRBV27
D: .
J: TRBJ2-5
size: many
DNA: TGTGCCAGCAGTTTGAACGGGGTCCAAGAGACCCAGTACTTC
CDR3: CASSLNGVQETQYF

V: TRBV12-3/TRBV12-4
D: .
J: TRBJ1-1
size: .
DNA: TGTGCCACCTTACCTATTGGCGGGGAGAACACTGAAGCTTTCTTT
CDR3: CATLPIGGENTEAFF

V: TRBV6-1
D: TRBD1
J: TRBJ1-2
size: few
DNA: TGTGCCAGCAGCCCGAAGGGGGACAGGAGGTTTTATGGCTACACCTTC
CDR3: CASSPKGDRRFYGYTF

V: TRBV5-1
D: .
J: TRBJ2-5
size: .
DNA: TGCGCCAGCAGCGAAAGTATGGAGACCCAGTACTTC
CDR3: CASSESMETQYF

V: TRBV10-3
D: TRBD2
J: TRBJ2-7
size: many
DNA: TGTGCCATCAGACCTAGCGGTTCCTCCTACGAGCAGTACTTC
CDR3: CAIRPSGSSYEQYF

V: TRBV20-1
D: .
J: TRBJ2-5
size: .
DNA: TGCAGTGCTAGAGAACACAGCGGTGAGACCCAGTACTTC
CDR3: CSAREHSGETQYF

V: TRBV29-1
D: .
J: TRBJ2-7
size: .
DNA: TGCAGCGTTATCGGGGTAGGCTACGAGCAGTACTTC
CDR3: CSVIGVGYEQYF